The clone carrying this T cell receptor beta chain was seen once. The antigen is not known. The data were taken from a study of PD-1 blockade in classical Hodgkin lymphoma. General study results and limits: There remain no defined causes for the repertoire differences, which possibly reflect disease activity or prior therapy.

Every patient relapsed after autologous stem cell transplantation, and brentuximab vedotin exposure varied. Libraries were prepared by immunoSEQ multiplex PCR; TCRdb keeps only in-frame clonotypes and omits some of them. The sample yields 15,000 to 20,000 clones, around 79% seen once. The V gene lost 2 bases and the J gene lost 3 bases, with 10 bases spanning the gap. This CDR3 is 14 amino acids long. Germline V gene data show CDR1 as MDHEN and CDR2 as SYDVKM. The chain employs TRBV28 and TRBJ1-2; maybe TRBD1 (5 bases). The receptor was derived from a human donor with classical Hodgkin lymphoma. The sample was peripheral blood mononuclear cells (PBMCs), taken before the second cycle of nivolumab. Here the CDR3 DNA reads TGTGCCAGCAGTTTAGCCCGGGGCGACTATGGCTACACCTTC. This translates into CASSLARGDYGYTF.